The 23 T cell receptor beta chains below come from one sample, sequenced in a study of cytomegalovirus exposure and HLA in healthy donors. A multiplex PCR was run with 60 Vbeta primers and 13 Jbeta primers. This table comes from immunoSEQ multiplex PCR, and its TCRdb copy is limited to in-frame clones, with some not included. The sample has roughly 110,000 clones; roughly two thirds are singletons. Sequenced input: PBMCs. Every receptor here comes from a woman between 25 and 40 years old in good health and CMV-seronegative.

The CDR3 coding sequence is TGTGCCAGCAGCCCTGAGGTCCTCACCGGGGAGCTGTTTTTT. Translation: CASSPEVLTGELFF. The V gene is TRBV7-9, the J gene TRBJ2-2, with D unclear. Germline CDR1 reads SEHNR; CDR2 reads FQNEAQ (reference sequence). This CDR3 spans 14 amino acids. Between the trimmed V and J ends, which lost 5 bases and 4 bases, there was a span of 11 bases.

V usage is TRBV27 and J usage is TRBJ1-1, with TRBD1 as a possible D gene (6 bases). The CDR3 extends over 11 amino acids. The V end was cut by 6 bases, the J end by 9 bases, with 11 bases between. CDR1 and CDR2 from the germline V gene are MNHEY and SMNVEV (reference sequence). The CDR3 protein is CASRSGTQAFF. CDR3 nucleotide sequence: TGTGCCAGCAGGTCCGGGACACAAGCTTTCTTT.

The V and J genes are TRBV30 and TRBJ1-4, with a possible D match to TRBD1 (5 bases). V lost 0 bases to trimming and J lost 7 bases, with 15 bases between them. The germline V gene encodes CDR1 GTSNPN and CDR2 SVGIG (reference sequence). The CDR3 has 15 amino acids. In DNA, the CDR3 is TGTGCCTGGAGTGTTCGCTGGGGGAGGAGTGAAAAACTGTTTTTT. Its translation is CAWSVRWGRSEKLFF.

The chain recombines TRBV7-2 with TRBJ2-1, with 13 bases aligning to TRBD2. The CDR3 length is 17 residues. Per germline, CDR1 SGHTA and CDR2 FQGNSA. V was clipped by 4 bases and J by 6 bases; unmatched bases: 9. In DNA, the CDR3 is TGTGCCAGCAGCTACCTAACTAGCGGGAGGGCACGCAATGAGCAGTTCTTC. This encodes CASSYLTSGRARNEQFF.

J is TRBJ2-7 and V is TRBV30; D is possibly TRBD1 (5 bases). Germline V CDR1 and CDR2: GTSNPN, SVGIG (reference sequence). CDR3 length: 12 residues. V was clipped by 0 bases and J by 5 bases, with 8 bases between them. DNA of the CDR3: TGTGCCTGGAGTGTACTCAGGGACGAGCAGTACTTC. It is translated as CAWSVLRDEQYF.

V gene TRBV4-3 combines with J gene TRBJ2-3; 7 bases align to TRBD2. Germline lookup yields CDR1 LGHNA and CDR2 YSLEER. The CDR3 length is 15 residues. The junction had 5 bases not matched to a gene; V was cut back by 1 base and J by 4 bases. The CDR3 protein is CASSQAGGRADTQYF. CDR3 nucleotide sequence: TGCGCCAGCAGCCAAGCGGGAGGCCGGGCAGATACGCAGTATTTT.

The rearrangement joins TRBV2 to TRBJ1-6; D is perhaps TRBD1 (5 bases). The CDR3 sequence is 14 residues long. Deletions cut 8 bases from V and 0 bases from J, with 8 bases between. CDR1 and CDR2 (germline): SNHLY, FYNNEI. The chain's CDR3 is CASGDSSYNSPLHF. DNA of the CDR3: TGTGCCAGCGGCGACAGCTCCTATAATTCACCCCTCCACTTT.

This clone was observed a handful of times. The rearrangement links TRBV7-9 to TRBJ1-4, with 8 bases lining up with TRBD1. The junction had 4 bases not matched to a gene; V was cut back by 1 base and J by 3 bases. Per the germline V gene, CDR1 is SEHNR and CDR2 is FQNEAQ (reference sequence). The CDR3 is 16 amino acids. As DNA, the CDR3 is TGTGCCAGCAGCTTAGAGGGACAGGCACCTAATGAAAAACTGTTTTTT. Its translation is CASSLEGQAPNEKLFF. The complete variable domain, with remaining parts taken from reference TRBV7-9 and TRBJ1-4, reads DTGVSQNPRHKITKRGQNVTFRCDPISEHNRLYWYRQTLGQGPEFLTYFQNEAQLEKSRLLSDRFSAERPKGSFSTLEIQRTEQGDSAMYLCASSLEGQAPNEKLFFGSGTQLSVL.

V usage is TRBV2 and J usage is TRBJ2-7; 7 bases agree with TRBD1. The length of the CDR3 is 14 residues. Germline V gene lookup returns CDR1 SNHLY and CDR2 FYNNEI. J was trimmed by 0 bases and V by 7 bases; bases with no gene match: 6. For the CDR3, the DNA is TGTGCCAGCAAGTTTGACAGGGACTCCTACGAGCAGTACTTC. This encodes CASKFDRDSYEQYF. Complete variable domain (other parts from reference TRBV2 and TRBJ2-7): EPEVTQTPSHQVTQMGQEVILRCVPISNHLYFYWYRQILGQKVEFLVSFYNNEISEKSEIFDDQFSVERPDGSNFTLKIRSTKLEDSAMYFCASKFDRDSYEQYFGPGTRLTVT.

The J gene is TRBJ2-7, the V gene TRBV18, with D tentatively TRBD1 (6 bases). V lost 0 bases and J lost 6, with 21 bases in between. This CDR3 contains 17 residues. In germline, CDR1 is KGHSH, CDR2 LQKENI. CDR3 loop: CASSPPSPGVKSGEQYF. The CDR3 nucleotides are TGTGCCAGCTCACCACCATCGCCAGGGGTCAAGTCTGGCGAGCAGTACTTC.

The chain combines TRBV5-6 with TRBJ2-7, with TRBD1 matching 9 bases. The V gene end was trimmed by 1 base and the J gene end by 7 bases; junction bases not matched to a gene: 6. Germline CDR1 and CDR2: SGHDT and YYEEEE. This CDR3 spans 14 amino acids. In nucleotides, the CDR3 is TGTGCCAGCAGCTTGTTCGACAGGGGGTTTGAGCAGTACTTC. Its protein product is CASSLFDRGFEQYF.

This CDR3 reads CASSLFSGKTYEQYF. The CDR3 bases are TGTGCCAGCAGTTTATTTTCGGGAAAGACCTACGAGCAGTACTTC. The rearrangement joins TRBV28 to TRBJ2-7; maybe TRBD2 (5 bases). Trimming removed 1 base from V and 2 bases from J, with 12 bases in between. The CDR3 consists of 15 residues. Germline lookup yields CDR1 MDHEN and CDR2 SYDVKM.

In its sample, this clone was seen a few times. This rearrangement joins TRBV27 to TRBJ2-7; TRBD2 matches 10 bases. The germline gives CDR1 MNHEY, CDR2 SMNVEV (reference sequence). This CDR3 comprises 17 residues. V gave up 1 base and J gave up 3 bases; unmatched junction bases: 9. Written as DNA, the CDR3 is TGTGCCAGCAGTTTATTCCCCTTAGCGGGAGGCCGCTACGAGCAGTACTTC. Encoded protein: CASSLFPLAGGRYEQYF.

This clone occurred a few times. This sequence joins TRBV2 and TRBJ1-1; D gene ambiguous. Germline CDR1 and CDR2: SNHLY and FYNNEI. CDR3 length equals 16 residues. Trimming took off 0 bases at V and 1 base at J, with 12 bases between the two ends. CDR3 residues: CASSEARRHPNTEAFF. DNA of the CDR3: TGTGCCAGCAGTGAAGCGCGTAGACACCCGAACACTGAAGCTTTCTTT. The full variable domain, completed using reference TRBV2 and TRBJ1-1, is EPEVTQTPSHQVTQMGQEVILRCVPISNHLYFYWYRQILGQKVEFLVSFYNNEISEKSEIFDDQFSVERPDGSNFTLKIRSTKLEDSAMYFCASSEARRHPNTEAFFGQGTRLTVV.

This clone came up a few times. The chain employs TRBV2 and TRBJ1-3; D may be TRBD1 (5 bases). The germline V gene has CDR1 SNHLY and CDR2 FYNNEI. V lost 6 bases and J 0 bases, leaving 15 bases between the germline ends. This CDR3 comprises 16 residues. CDR3 protein: CASRHRDSFSGNTIYF. The CDR3 coding sequence is TGTGCCAGCAGACACCGGGACTCGTTCTCTGGAAACACCATATATTTT.

This clone was recorded once. The genes are TRBV29-1 and TRBJ2-1, with a weak D call TRBD2 (6 bases). Germline CDR1 is SQVTM and CDR2 is ANQGSEA. CDR3 length: 15 amino acids. V was clipped by 6 bases and J by 0 bases, with 15 bases between them. CDR3 in amino acids: CSVRSGSYSYNEQFF. CDR3 coding DNA: TGCAGCGTCCGGAGCGGGTCCTACTCCTACAATGAGCAGTTCTTC.

V and J are TRBV18 and TRBJ2-1, with 10 bases aligning to TRBD2. Losses at the gene ends were 4 bases for V and 1 base for J; bases not matched to a gene: 13. The germline V gene encodes CDR1 KGHSH and CDR2 LQKENI. The CDR3 is made up of 19 amino acids. CDR3 in amino acids: CASSLIAFKAGGSYNEQFF. For the CDR3, the DNA is TGTGCCAGCTCACTCATTGCTTTTAAAGCGGGAGGGTCCTACAATGAGCAGTTCTTC.

This chain joins TRBV14 and TRBJ1-4, with 8 bases fitting TRBD1. V dropped 1 base and J dropped 7; count of bases not matched to a gene: 2. From germline, CDR1 is SGHDN and CDR2 FVKESK. This CDR3 has 14 residues. CDR3 amino acids: CASSQARGLEKLFF. CDR3 DNA sequence: TGTGCCAGCAGCCAAGCCAGGGGGCTTGAAAAACTGTTTTTT.

This chain joins TRBV18 and TRBJ1-2; 7 nucleotides line up with TRBD1. V was pared by 3 bases and J by 5 bases, with 6 bases of the junction left unmatched. The CDR3 totals 14 residues. The germline CDR1 and CDR2 sequences are KGHSH and LQKENI. CDR3 protein: CASSPTGKEYGYTF. The CDR3 nucleotides read TGTGCCAGCTCACCGACAGGGAAGGAGTATGGCTACACCTTC.

The chain couples TRBV10-3 to TRBJ2-7; D not certain. The germline V and J ends were trimmed by 6 bases and 2 bases, with 5 bases remaining between them. Germline CDR1 reads ENHRY; CDR2 reads SYGVKD. The CDR3 has 11 amino acids. The CDR3 here is CAIRAAYEQYF. CDR3 DNA: TGTGCCATCAGGGCGGCCTACGAGCAGTACTTC.

This clone was seen a handful of times. The V call is TRBV6-5, the J call TRBJ1-2, with D hard to call. The germline V and J ends were trimmed by 7 bases and 8 bases, with 23 bases remaining between them. The CDR3 is 15 residues long. Germline-derived CDR1 and CDR2 are MNHEY and SVGAGI. The CDR3 sequence is CASIHGAWGGVGYTF. In nucleotides, the CDR3 is TGTGCCAGCATCCACGGAGCGTGGGGAGGAGTGGGCTACACCTTC.

CDR3 sequence (DNA): TGTGCCAGCAGCTTAGGCCCTACCTACAATGAGCAGTTCTTC. Translation: CASSLGPTYNEQFF. The rearrangement uses TRBV7-9 and TRBJ2-1; D remains unclear. The CDR3 has 14 residues. Trimming stripped 1 base from V and 2 bases from J, with 6 bases between. Germline V gene lookup returns CDR1 SEHNR and CDR2 FQNEAQ (reference sequence).

The chain recombines TRBV28 with TRBJ1-1; TRBD1 might be the D (5 bases). The CDR3 runs to 14 residues. The germline CDR1 and CDR2 sequences are MDHEN and SYDVKM. V was pared by 5 bases and J by 4 bases, with 14 bases between. CDR3 sequence: CASSGTLSTTEAFF. The CDR3 coding sequence is TGTGCCAGCAGTGGGACTCTAAGTACCACTGAAGCTTTCTTT.